This TCR beta chain originates from a study of blood T cell repertoires in COVID-19. Whole-study context: Sites in the United States, Italy and Spain provided acute and convalescent COVID-19 samples. The cDNA or gDNA used as material had been derived from T cells, B-cell-depleted T cells, or PBMCs.

Original data processing: Amplification from reference gene primers served as the basis for estimated nucleated cell counts. The repertoire was sequenced with immunoSEQ multiplex PCR; TCRdb's copy has only in-frame clones and lacks some. The V and J calls and clone size come from that table; D and trimming were worked out from the DNA. The sample holds 450,000 to 500,000 clones; 75% to 90% are singletons and the top ten take approximately 3%. V shed 3 bases, J shed 7 bases, and the junction held 6 bases outside the gene matches. The CDR3 runs to 15 residues. The germline gives CDR1 MDHEN, CDR2 SYDVKM.

This rearrangement joins TRBV28 to TRBJ1-6; TRBD1 matches at 7 bases. The material sequenced was peripheral blood. This TCR came from a human donor in a cohort sampled during active COVID-19. CDR3 loop: CASSLLGTVNSPLHF. CDR3 coding DNA: TGTGCCAGCAGTTTGTTGGGGACAGTAAATTCACCCCTCCACTTT.